This is a list of T cell receptor beta chains from one sample in a study of sequential checkpoint blockade in melanoma. Profiling relied on immunoSEQ multiplex PCR, and the TCRdb table lists in-frame clones only, not all of them. In the table there are fewer than 30,000 clones, approximately 80% of which are singletons. Sequencing used CD8+ T cells sorted from blood (inferred from file names), obtained from a patient given nivolumab and ipilimumab in sequence. Receptors were obtained from a human donor with melanoma. CDR3s include the opening cysteine and the closing phenylalanine or tryptophan. A D gene is named only where the DNA matches it firmly. For some rows the clone size is stated as once, few or many, or as a class when expanded; others skip it.

V: TRBV2; D: .; J: TRBJ1-3; size: once; DNA: TGTGCCAGCAGTGCGACCCAGGGGTCTCTCGGAAACACCATATATTTT; CDR3: CASSATQGSLGNTIYF
V: TRBV30; D: .; J: TRBJ1-2; size: few; DNA: TGTGCCTGGAGTGTCGATAACAGGCATTTTAACTATGGCTACACCTTC; CDR3: CAWSVDNRHFNYGYTF
V: TRBV21-1; D: .; J: TRBJ1-5; size: .; DNA: TGTGCCAGCAGCCCCCGGACAGGTAAAGGGGACAATCAGCCCCAGCATTTT; CDR3: CASSPRTGKGDNQPQHF
V: TRBV13; D: TRBD2; J: TRBJ2-7; size: once; DNA: TGTGCCAGCAGCTTATCCGGGGGGGCACGGTACGAGCAGTACTTC; CDR3: CASSLSGGARYEQYF
V: TRBV13; D: .; J: TRBJ1-1; size: .; DNA: TGTGCCAGCAGCTTGGGCAGCGGGAACACTGAAGCTTTCTTT; CDR3: CASSLGSGNTEAFF
V: TRBV28; D: TRBD1; J: TRBJ1-2; size: .; DNA: TGTGCCAGCAGTGGGCTGACAGGGGGCTTTGGCTACACCTTC; CDR3: CASSGLTGGFGYTF
V: TRBV6-5; D: .; J: TRBJ2-7; size: .; DNA: TGTGCCAGCAGTTACTCCCCAGGGGCTATCTCCTACGAGCAGTACTTC; CDR3: CASSYSPGAISYEQYF
V: TRBV4-3; D: .; J: TRBJ2-7; size: .; DNA: TGCGCCAGCAGCCCGGGGAAAAACGGGAGCCCCGAGCAGTACTTC; CDR3: CASSPGKNGSPEQYF
V: TRBV19; D: TRBD2; J: TRBJ2-1; size: .; DNA: TGTGCCAGTAGTATAGACGGTGATAGCGGGGGCACCTCCTACAATGAGCAGTTCTTC; CDR3: CASSIDGDSGGTSYNEQFF
V: TRBV27; D: TRBD1; J: TRBJ2-7; size: once; DNA: TGTGCCAGCAGTTGGACCGGGACAGGTTACGAGCAGTACTTC; CDR3: CASSWTGTGYEQYF
V: TRBV4-3; D: TRBD1; J: TRBJ2-1; size: few; DNA: TGCGCCAGCAGCCTCCAGGGGGACCCGTACAATGAGCAGTTCTTC; CDR3: CASSLQGDPYNEQFF
V: TRBV6-1; D: TRBD2; J: TRBJ2-7; size: .; DNA: TGTGCCAGCAGACGAGCTCCGGGACTACCCTACGAGCAGTACTTC; CDR3: CASRRAPGLPYEQYF
V: TRBV7-8; D: TRBD2; J: TRBJ2-5; size: few; DNA: TGTGCCAGCATAAGTCCTAGCGGTTTGGAGACCCAGTACTTC; CDR3: CASISPSGLETQYF
V: TRBV27; D: TRBD1; J: TRBJ1-2; size: few; DNA: TGTGCCAGCAGTTTCGAGGACAGGGGCTCCCTCATCGGCTACACCTTC; CDR3: CASSFEDRGSLIGYTF
V: TRBV6-5; D: TRBD1; J: TRBJ2-5; size: .; DNA: TGTGCCAGCAGTAAACAGGGGACGGGGGAGACCCAGTACTTC; CDR3: CASSKQGTGETQYF
V: TRBV27; D: TRBD2; J: TRBJ2-7; size: .; DNA: TGTGCCAGCAGTTTAAGGCGGGGGGCCGTCTACGAGCAGTACTTC; CDR3: CASSLRRGAVYEQYF
V: TRBV9; D: TRBD2; J: TRBJ2-7; size: .; DNA: TGTGCCAGCAGCCCCGACGGGGGGGCCGACGAGCAGTACTTC; CDR3: CASSPDGGADEQYF
V: TRBV4-1; D: TRBD1; J: TRBJ2-7; size: once; DNA: TGCGCCAGCAGCCTGGGACAGGGCCTCTACGAGCAGTACTTC; CDR3: CASSLGQGLYEQYF
V: TRBV19; D: TRBD1; J: TRBJ1-1; size: .; DNA: TGTGCCAGTAGTATATCCGCCGGGACAGGGGACGGGGCTTTCTTT; CDR3: CASSISAGTGDGAFF
V: TRBV5-1; D: TRBD2; J: TRBJ2-5; size: .; DNA: TGCGCCAGCGGTAGCGGGGGGGCAAAGACCCAGTACTTC; CDR3: CASGSGGAKTQYF
V: TRBV9; D: .; J: TRBJ2-6; size: .; DNA: TGTGCCAGCAGCGTAGCTACTTTCCCTGGGGCCAACGTCCTGACTTTC; CDR3: CASSVATFPGANVLTF
V: TRBV5-5; D: TRBD2; J: TRBJ2-3; size: .; DNA: TGTGCCAGCAGCGACGGACTAGCGGGGGGGCCCACAGATACGCAGTATTTT; CDR3: CASSDGLAGGPTDTQYF
V: TRBV6-1; D: .; J: TRBJ1-1; size: .; DNA: TGTGCCAGCAGTGAAGTCAGGGGGAACACTGAAGCTTTCTTT; CDR3: CASSEVRGNTEAFF
V: TRBV6-6; D: TRBD1; J: TRBJ2-7; size: .; DNA: TGTGCCAGCAGTCGTGACAGGGCGTTGTATTACGAGCAGTACTTC; CDR3: CASSRDRALYYEQYF
V: TRBV7-2; D: .; J: TRBJ2-5; size: .; DNA: TGTGCCAGCAGCTTAGATGGCTCGGAGACCCAGTACTTC; CDR3: CASSLDGSETQYF
V: TRBV7-8; D: .; J: TRBJ2-3; size: .; DNA: TGTGCCAGCAGCTCCCTGAGCACAGATACGCAGTATTTT; CDR3: CASSSLSTDTQYF
V: TRBV6-6; D: TRBD1; J: TRBJ2-1; size: .; DNA: TGTGCCAGCAGTTACTTCGGGACAGGGGGCCATGAGCAGTTCTTC; CDR3: CASSYFGTGGHEQFF
V: TRBV19; D: .; J: TRBJ2-1; size: .; DNA: TGTGCCAGTAGAGGCGGGGGCTTCTCTTACAATGAGCAGTTCTTC; CDR3: CASRGGGFSYNEQFF
V: TRBV7-6; D: .; J: TRBJ2-5; size: once; DNA: TGTGCCAGCAGCTTAACGAGCGGGCAAGAGACCCAGTACTTC; CDR3: CASSLTSGQETQYF
V: TRBV6-5; D: .; J: TRBJ2-1; size: .; DNA: TGTGCCAGCAGAGGGGGTACTGATGAGCAGTTCTTC; CDR3: CASRGGTDEQFF
V: TRBV27; D: TRBD2; J: TRBJ2-7; size: once; DNA: TGTGCCAGCAGTCTAGGACTAGCGGGGGACTACGAGCAGTACTTC; CDR3: CASSLGLAGDYEQYF
V: TRBV10-1; D: .; J: TRBJ1-3; size: .; DNA: TGCGCCAGCAGTGAATGTTTCACAGGGAGGGATGGTGGAAACACCATATATTTT; CDR3: CASSECFTGRDGGNTIYF
V: TRBV7-9; D: TRBD2; J: TRBJ2-5; size: .; DNA: TGTGCCAGCAGCATTGAGACTAGCGGGGACCAAGAGACCCAGTACTTC; CDR3: CASSIETSGDQETQYF
V: TRBV30; D: .; J: TRBJ1-2; size: .; DNA: TGTGCCTGGATTAGGGGTTCTTATGGCTACACCTTC; CDR3: CAWIRGSYGYTF
V: TRBV4-1; D: TRBD1; J: TRBJ2-5; size: .; DNA: TGCGCCAGCAGCCAAGACGGGACAGGGGGCACAGAGACCCAGTACTTC; CDR3: CASSQDGTGGTETQYF
V: TRBV7-8; D: .; J: TRBJ2-2; size: .; DNA: TGTGCCAGCATAGGGGGCAGGGAGGATACCGGGGAGCTGTTTTTT; CDR3: CASIGGREDTGELFF
V: TRBV12-5; D: TRBD1; J: TRBJ2-5; size: few; DNA: TGTGCTAGTGGCGACCCGACAGGGGAACTAGAGACCCAGTACTTC; CDR3: CASGDPTGELETQYF
V: TRBV5-4; D: .; J: TRBJ2-1; size: .; DNA: TGTGCCAGCAGCCCGGGGGTGGGGTACAATGAGCAGTTCTTC; CDR3: CASSPGVGYNEQFF
V: TRBV7-9; D: .; J: TRBJ2-2; size: .; DNA: TGTGCCAGCCAGGCGATAAACACCGGGGAGCTGTTTTTT; CDR3: CASQAINTGELFF
V: TRBV2; D: TRBD1; J: TRBJ1-2; size: .; DNA: TGTGCCAGCAGTGAGATACGACAGGGAGGTAACTATGGCTACACCTTC; CDR3: CASSEIRQGGNYGYTF
V: TRBV30; D: .; J: TRBJ2-1; size: .; DNA: TGTGCCTGGGGCTCGGAGAATGAGCAGTTCTTC; CDR3: CAWGSENEQFF
V: TRBV27; D: .; J: TRBJ1-1; size: once; DNA: TGTGCCAGCACTCCGGGGGGGAACACTGAAGCTTTCTTT; CDR3: CASTPGGNTEAFF
V: TRBV10-3; D: TRBD2; J: TRBJ2-3; size: .; DNA: TGTGCCATCAGTGCGGAGCGGGGGCTCCACACAGATACGCAGTATTTT; CDR3: CAISAERGLHTDTQYF